These 26 T cell receptor beta chains were all obtained from the same sample, sequenced in a study of blood T cells in healthy people across ages. A J-beta primer mix and a sample-barcoded 5' primer were used in a second PCR of roughly 6 to 12 cycles. TCRdb re-derived calls from the 5' RACE reads in MiXCR, one entry per CDR3 protein. Counted here are 750,000 to 1,000,000 distinct CDR3 sequences, about 27% occurring once; the ten biggest clones make up 9.5% to 13%. Another study also made use of these data, one on T cells of mothers and their children.

The specimen sequenced was blood. These receptors all stem from a woman between 40 and 50 years old in good health.

V is TRBV20-1 and J is TRBJ2-7, with TRBD2 identical over 8 bases. CDR1 DFQATT and CDR2 SNEGSKA come from the germline V gene (reference sequence). The junction had 19 bases not matched to a gene; V was cut back by 0 bases and J by 3 bases. The CDR3 is made up of 19 amino acids. The CDR3 nucleotides are TGCAGTGCTAGAGATTGGGCAGGACCGCCGGCGGGGGGATACTACGAGCAGTACTTC. Its protein is CSARDWAGPPAGGYYEQYF.

The rearrangement joins TRBV27 to TRBJ1-6, with D unresolved. The CDR3 is made up of 16 amino acids. V lost 5 bases and J lost 0, with 11 bases in between. The germline V gene encodes CDR1 MNHEY and CDR2 SMNVEV (reference sequence). This CDR3 reads CASSTDRRSYNSPLHF. CDR3 DNA: TGTGCCAGCAGTACGGACCGACGCTCCTATAATTCACCCCTCCACTTT.

This clonotype showed up many times. This sequence joins TRBV29-1 and TRBJ2-1, with no clear D. Germline CDR1 is SQVTM and CDR2 is ANQGSEA. The CDR3 has 14 amino acids. V was shortened by 1 base and J by 8 bases, with 15 bases between the two germline ends. The CDR3 nucleotides read TGCAGCGTTGAAGTCCCCCCCGGAGCCTATGAGCAGTTCTTC. It is translated as CSVEVPPGAYEQFF.

This chain connects TRBV12-3 or TRBV12-4 to TRBJ1-1; D not certain. Between the trimmed V and J ends, which lost 1 base and 4 bases, there was a span of 10 bases. The CDR3 covers 14 residues. CDR3 region: CASSLGHPGTEAFF. CDR3 sequence (DNA): TGTGCCAGCAGTTTAGGCCATCCGGGCACTGAAGCTTTCTTT.

The CDR3 bases are TGTGCCAGCAGCCAAGGGCGGCTAGCGTTCGCAGATACGCAGTATTTT. Protein sequence: CASSQGRLAFADTQYF. The chain couples TRBV3-1 to TRBJ2-3, with a tentative D call TRBD2 (6 bases). The germline V gene encodes CDR1 LGHDT and CDR2 YNNKEL (reference sequence). The V end lost 1 base, the J end lost 4 bases, and 15 bases lay between the germline ends. The CDR3 consists of 16 residues.

The rearrangement uses TRBV6-6 and TRBJ2-7, with 7 bases identical to TRBD2. The CDR3 sequence is 14 residues long. V shed 2 bases and J 6 bases; nucleotides not matched to a gene: 7. Germline CDR1 reads MNHNY; CDR2 reads SVGAGI (reference sequence). For the CDR3, the DNA is TGTGCCAGCAGTTACGGCGGGTCGGGGGGCGAGCAGTACTTC. Its translation: CASSYGGSGGEQYF.

In DNA, the CDR3 is TGCGCCAGCAGCTCGGGACAGGGGAATTTGGGGAATGAGCAGTTCTTC. Protein product: CASSSGQGNLGNEQFF. The chain recombines TRBV5-1 with TRBJ2-1, with TRBD1 identical over 10 bases. Germline loops: CDR1 SGHRS, CDR2 YFSETQ. V lost 3 bases and J lost 7; bases outside the gene matches: 10. The CDR3 contains 16 residues.

This clonotype was observed at least ten times. The rearrangement joins TRBV7-2 to TRBJ2-1, with 7 bases aligning to TRBD2. Trimming at V came to 5 bases and at J to 4 bases, leaving 11 bases not matched to a gene. The CDR3 has 16 residues. Germline CDR1 SGHTA, CDR2 FQGNSA. The CDR3 DNA reads TGTGCCAGCAGCCCTAGGGCCGGCGGGGGTTACAATGAGCAGTTCTTC. It specifies CASSPRAGGGYNEQFF.

As for this clonotype: This may stem from a read error, because a much larger clone lies one nucleotide away. This chain connects TRBV28 to TRBJ1-2, with D maybe TRBD1 (6 bases). V was shortened by 8 bases and J by 12 bases, with 25 bases between the two germline ends. Per germline, CDR1 MDHEN and CDR2 SYDVKM. The CDR3 is made up of 14 amino acids. CDR3 nucleotides: TGTGCCAGCTGGGTCCGCTTTGGGGGCGGGTACCACACCTTC. It specifies CASWVRFGGGYHTF.

This clonotype was seen only a few times. The CDR3 loop is CASSQVIRAGANVLTF. In DNA form, the CDR3 reads TGTGCCAGCAGCCAAGTCATCAGGGCTGGGGCCAACGTCCTGACTTTC. The chain is built from TRBV14 and TRBJ2-6, with D perhaps matching TRBD1 (5 bases). The germline gives CDR1 SGHDN, CDR2 FVKESK. The CDR3 length is 16 residues. Trimming shortened V by 1 base and J by 2 bases, and 9 bases separated the two germline ends. Full variable domain (missing parts from reference TRBV14 and TRBJ2-6): EAGVTQFPSHSVIEKGQTVTLRCDPISGHDNLYWYRRVMGKEIKFLLHFVKESKQDESGMPNNRFLAERTGGTYSTLKVQPAELEDSGVYFCASSQVIRAGANVLTFGAGSRLTVL.

This clonotype turned up a few times. The chain has TRBV6-2 or TRBV6-3 and TRBJ2-7, with a possible D match to TRBD1 (6 bases). Trimming shortened V by 2 bases and J by 5 bases, and 22 bases separated the two germline ends. This CDR3 comprises 17 residues. Germline V gives CDR1 MNHEY, CDR2 SVGEGT. This chain's CDR3 is CASSYQKTGSWYNEQYF. In DNA form, the CDR3 reads TGTGCCAGCAGTTACCAAAAAACAGGGTCGTGGTATAACGAGCAGTACTTC.

This clonotype was seen a handful of times. The rearrangement joins TRBV24-1 to TRBJ2-7; possibly TRBD1 for D (5 bases). Trimming shortened V by 3 bases and J by 2 bases, and 19 bases separated the two germline ends. From germline, CDR1 is KGHDR and CDR2 SFDVKD. This CDR3 comprises 17 residues. CDR3 residues: CATSDKVRLGRPYEQYF. For the CDR3, the DNA is TGTGCCACCAGTGATAAGGTCCGGTTGGGGCGCCCCTACGAGCAGTACTTC.

The rearrangement uses TRBV4-1 and TRBJ2-7, with 10 positions matching TRBD1. The CDR3 sequence is 14 residues long. After removal of 1 base from V and 6 bases from J, the junction contained 3 bases not matched to a gene. Germline CDR1 reads MGHRA; CDR2 reads YSYEKL. In nucleotides, the CDR3 is TGCGCCAGCAGCCAAGTGGGGACAGGGGTCGAGCAGTACTTC. This codes for CASSQVGTGVEQYF.

This clonotype turned up a few times. The chain has TRBV6-2 or TRBV6-3 and TRBJ2-1; 12 nucleotides agree with TRBD2. The V gene's germline CDR1 is MNHEY and CDR2 SVGEGT. The CDR3 loop spans 16 amino acids. Trimming took 4 bases from V and 6 from J; bases not matched to a gene: 7. The CDR3, as DNA: TGTGCCAGCAGTTTTTCTAGCGGGGGGGCCAGCAATGAGCAGTTCTTC. Translated, it gives CASSFSSGGASNEQFF.

This clonotype was seen many times. CDR3 sequence reads: CASSLRGAGGYTF. CDR3 sequence (DNA): TGTGCCAGCAGTTTACGGGGGGCTGGTGGCTACACCTTC. J is TRBJ1-2 and V is TRBV28; D possibly corresponds to TRBD1 (6 bases). The length of the CDR3 is 13 residues. Germline assignment: CDR1 MDHEN and CDR2 SYDVKM. V was trimmed by 2 bases and J by 7 bases, leaving 11 bases between them.

This clonotype was recorded a few times. The V gene is TRBV7-3, the J gene TRBJ1-1; possible D gene TRBD1, 5 bases. Deletions cut 5 bases from V and 8 bases from J, with 12 bases between. CDR3 size: 12 residues. Per germline, CDR1 SGHTA and CDR2 FQGTGA. CDR3 residues: CASSRGEGEAFF. The CDR3 DNA reads as TGTGCCAGCAGCCGTGGGGAGGGGGAAGCTTTCTTT.

This clonotype was found a few times. This chain joins TRBV20-1 and TRBJ2-3; possibly TRBD1 or TRBD2 for D (5 bases each). Germline V lookup: CDR1 DFQATT, CDR2 SNEGSKA (reference sequence). The germline V and J ends were trimmed by 3 bases and 0 bases, with 10 bases remaining between them. The CDR3 consists of 14 residues. CDR3 in amino acids: CSASAGASTDTQYF. DNA of the CDR3: TGCAGTGCTAGTGCCGGGGCGAGCACAGATACGCAGTATTTT.

This clonotype was picked up a small number of times. The chain is built from TRBV5-1 and TRBJ1-2; D gene uncertain. With 0 bases removed from V and 6 bases from J, the gap between germline ends came to 21 bases. The V gene's germline CDR1 is SGHRS and CDR2 YFSETQ. CDR3 length equals 17 residues. The CDR3 nucleotides are TGCGCCAGCAGCTTGGGGCCCCCAGTGATGGATAGAGATGGCTACACCTTC. It specifies CASSLGPPVMDRDGYTF.

The chain is built from TRBV29-1 and TRBJ2-5, with a tentative D call TRBD1 (7 bases). The CDR3 is 17 residues long. Germline CDR1 reads SQVTM; CDR2 reads ANQGSEA. V was cut by 7 bases and J by 5 bases, with 29 bases left in between. CDR3 region: CSATGDHPTTGRETQYF. The CDR3, as DNA: TGCAGCGCAACAGGGGACCACCCAACCACGGGGAGGGAGACCCAGTACTTC.

This clonotype was detected ten times or more. The chain has TRBV20-1 and TRBJ2-7; D might be TRBD1 (6 bases). CDR3 length: 14 residues. Germline V CDR1 and CDR2: DFQATT, SNEGSKA (reference sequence). V lost 5 bases, J lost 6 bases, and 20 bases lay in between. The CDR3 here is CSAHYDRFPREQYF. For the CDR3, the DNA is TGCAGTGCTCATTACGACAGGTTCCCCCGCGAGCAGTACTTC.

This clonotype was seen a handful of times. CDR3 protein: CASSADGVGDEQFF. The CDR3 DNA reads TGTGCCAGCAGCGCCGACGGGGTGGGGGATGAGCAGTTCTTC. J is TRBJ2-1 and V is TRBV9; either TRBD1 or TRBD2 may supply D (5 bases each). Germline V gene data show CDR1 as SGDLS and CDR2 as YYNGEE. This CDR3 comprises 14 residues. V lost 3 bases, J lost 8 bases, and 15 bases lay in between.

The chain links TRBV20-1 to TRBJ2-1; 7 bases map to TRBD1. J gave up 8 bases and V 3 bases, and 13 bases lay outside the gene matches. Germline V gives CDR1 DFQATT, CDR2 SNEGSKA (reference sequence). This CDR3 has 15 amino acids. The CDR3 DNA follows: TGCAGTGCTAGCAGGGGGTGGCAGGGTGGAGATGAGCAGTTCTTC. Encoded protein: CSASRGWQGGDEQFF.

The J gene is TRBJ1-4, the V gene TRBV30, with D perhaps TRBD1 (5 bases). Between the trimmed V and J ends, which lost 2 bases and 8 bases, there was a span of 12 bases. Germline V gene lookup returns CDR1 GTSNPN and CDR2 SVGIG (reference sequence). This CDR3 spans 13 amino acids. The CDR3 sequence is CAWSLQGGEKLFF. DNA of the CDR3: TGTGCCTGGAGTCTGCAGGGAGGAGAAAAACTGTTTTTT. Variable domain in full (rest from reference TRBV30 and TRBJ1-4): SQTIHQWPATLVQPVGSPLSLECTVEGTSNPNLYWYRQAAGRGLQLLFYSVGIGQISSEVPQNLSASRPQDRQFILSSKKLLLSDSGFYLCAWSLQGGEKLFFGSGTQLSVL.

This clonotype was observed a few times. The chain employs TRBV28 and TRBJ1-2; D remains ambiguous. Germline V gene sequence: CDR1 MDHEN, CDR2 SYDVKM. The CDR3 consists of 14 residues. V dropped 6 bases and J dropped 0 bases, with 11 bases sitting between them. The DNA of the CDR3 is TGTGCCAGCAGCCGGCCCCATACTAACTATGGCTACACCTTC. Its protein is CASSRPHTNYGYTF.

In this sample, this clonotype turned up a few times. The genes are TRBV3-1 and TRBJ2-3; 11 bases map to TRBD2. Per germline, CDR1 LGHDT and CDR2 YNNKEL (reference sequence). This CDR3 spans 17 amino acids. V lost 3 bases, J lost 8 bases, and 13 bases stayed unmatched. The CDR3 sequence: CASSQGPTSGGTGTQYF. The CDR3 DNA reads TGTGCCAGCAGCCAGGGTCCTACTAGCGGGGGCACCGGTACGCAGTATTTT.

The V gene is TRBV29-1, the J gene TRBJ2-7; no clear D. Trimming removed 3 bases from V and 3 bases from J, with 9 bases in between. CDR1 is SQVTM and CDR2 is ANQGSEA in the germline V gene. CDR3 size: 12 residues. The CDR3 nucleotides are TGCAGCGTTGAGGGCAGCTTCTACGAGCAGTACTTC. It translates to CSVEGSFYEQYF.